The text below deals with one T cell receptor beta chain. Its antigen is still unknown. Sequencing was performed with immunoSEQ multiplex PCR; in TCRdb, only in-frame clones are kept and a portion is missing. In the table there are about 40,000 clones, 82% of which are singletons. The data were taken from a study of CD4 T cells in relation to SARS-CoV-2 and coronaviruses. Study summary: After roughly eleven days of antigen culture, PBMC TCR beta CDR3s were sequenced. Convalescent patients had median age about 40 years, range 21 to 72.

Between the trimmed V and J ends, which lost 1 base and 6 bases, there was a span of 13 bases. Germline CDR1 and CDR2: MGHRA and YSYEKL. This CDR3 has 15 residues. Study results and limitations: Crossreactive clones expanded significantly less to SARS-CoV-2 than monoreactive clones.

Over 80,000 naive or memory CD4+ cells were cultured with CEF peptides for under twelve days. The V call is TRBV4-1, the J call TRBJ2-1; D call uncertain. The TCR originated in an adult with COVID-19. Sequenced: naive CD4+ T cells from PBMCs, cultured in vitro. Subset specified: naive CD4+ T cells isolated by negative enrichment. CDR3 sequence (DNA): TGCGCCAGCAGCCAAGTTGCAGTGCCTGGCAATGAGCAGTTCTTC. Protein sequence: CASSQVAVPGNEQFF.